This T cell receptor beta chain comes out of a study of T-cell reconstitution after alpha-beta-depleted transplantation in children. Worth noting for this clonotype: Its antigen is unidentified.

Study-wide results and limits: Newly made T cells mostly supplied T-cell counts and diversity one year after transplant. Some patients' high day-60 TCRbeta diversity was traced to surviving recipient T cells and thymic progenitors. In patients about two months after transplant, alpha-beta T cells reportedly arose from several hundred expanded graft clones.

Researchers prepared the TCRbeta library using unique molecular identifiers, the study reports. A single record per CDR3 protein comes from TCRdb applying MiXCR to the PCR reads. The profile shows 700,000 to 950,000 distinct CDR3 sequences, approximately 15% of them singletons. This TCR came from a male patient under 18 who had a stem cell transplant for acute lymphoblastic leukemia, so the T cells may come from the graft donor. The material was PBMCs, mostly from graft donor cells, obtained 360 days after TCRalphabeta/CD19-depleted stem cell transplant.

The CDR3 loop reads CASSLGGPESSYEQYF. CDR3 nucleotides: TGTGCCAGCAGCTTAGGAGGGCCCGAGAGCTCCTACGAGCAGTACTTC. J is TRBJ2-7 and V is TRBV7-9; TRBD2 might be the D (5 bases). V lost 1 base and J 0 bases, leaving 13 bases between the germline ends. CDR1 is SEHNR, CDR2 FQNEAQ, per germline (reference sequence). The CDR3 length is 16 residues.